Below, one TCR beta chain is given with its context. Template switching with 5'RACE generated the TCR cDNA and added a universal primer site and UMIs. TCRdb reanalysed the 5' RACE reads using MiXCR and keeps one entry per CDR3 protein. The table shows 450,000 to 650,000 distinct CDR3 sequences, with roughly 13% occurring only once. The V gene's germline CDR1 is KGHSH and CDR2 LQKENI. CDR3 length equals 15 residues. Germline trimming cut 6 bases from V and 4 bases from J; bases unmatched to any gene: 8. The sample is drawn from a study of T cells after yellow fever vaccination. Overall study context: Low-cell-number fractions underwent preparation using SMART-Seq v4 Ultra Low Input.

The clonotype was recovered from a man aged 30-40 years who received the YFV17D yellow fever vaccine. The source was PBMCs, collected on the day of the yellow fever booster vaccination. The rearrangement uses TRBV18 and TRBJ2-1; 8 positions match TRBD1. CDR3 region: CASSLQGARYNEQFF. CDR3 nucleotide sequence: TGTGCCAGCTCGCTGCAGGGGGCACGATACAATGAGCAGTTCTTC.